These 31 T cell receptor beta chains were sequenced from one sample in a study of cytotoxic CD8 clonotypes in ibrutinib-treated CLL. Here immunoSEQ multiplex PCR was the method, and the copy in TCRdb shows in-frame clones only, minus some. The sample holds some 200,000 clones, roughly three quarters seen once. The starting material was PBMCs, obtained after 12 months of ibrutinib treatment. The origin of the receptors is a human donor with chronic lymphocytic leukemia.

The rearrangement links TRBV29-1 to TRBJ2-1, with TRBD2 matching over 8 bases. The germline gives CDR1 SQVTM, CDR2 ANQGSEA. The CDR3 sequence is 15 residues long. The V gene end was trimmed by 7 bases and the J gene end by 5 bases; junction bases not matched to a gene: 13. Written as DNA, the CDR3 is TGCAGCGCCCCAAGTTCGGTAGCGGGGAACAATGAGCAGTTCTTC. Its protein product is CSAPSSVAGNNEQFF.

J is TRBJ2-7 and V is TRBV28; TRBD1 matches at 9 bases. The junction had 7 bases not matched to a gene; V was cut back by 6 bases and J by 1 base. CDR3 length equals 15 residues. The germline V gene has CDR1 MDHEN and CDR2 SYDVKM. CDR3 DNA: TGTGCCAGCAGCAACGGGACAGGGCTATCCTACGAGCAGTACTTC. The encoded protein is CASSNGTGLSYEQYF.

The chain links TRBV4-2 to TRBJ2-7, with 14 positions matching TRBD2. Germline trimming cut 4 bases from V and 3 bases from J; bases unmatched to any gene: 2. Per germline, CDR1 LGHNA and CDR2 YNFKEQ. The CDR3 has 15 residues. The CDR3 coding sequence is TGTGCCAGCAGCCGGGGACTAGCGGGAGTCTACGAGCAGTACTTC. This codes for CASSRGLAGVYEQYF.

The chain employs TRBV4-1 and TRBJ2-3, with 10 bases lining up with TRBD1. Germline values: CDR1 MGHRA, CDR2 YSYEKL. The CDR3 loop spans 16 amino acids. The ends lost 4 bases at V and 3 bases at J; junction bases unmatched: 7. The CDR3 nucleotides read TGCGCCAGCAGCCTCCGACAGGGGGCGACTACAGATACGCAGTATTTT. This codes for CASSLRQGATTDTQYF.

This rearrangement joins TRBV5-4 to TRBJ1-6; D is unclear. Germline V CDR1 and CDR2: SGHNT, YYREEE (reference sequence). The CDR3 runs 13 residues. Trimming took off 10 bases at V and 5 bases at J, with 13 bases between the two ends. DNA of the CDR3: TGTGCCTTGGGAGAGCAGAATAATTCACCCCTCCACTTT. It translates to CALGEQNNSPLHF.

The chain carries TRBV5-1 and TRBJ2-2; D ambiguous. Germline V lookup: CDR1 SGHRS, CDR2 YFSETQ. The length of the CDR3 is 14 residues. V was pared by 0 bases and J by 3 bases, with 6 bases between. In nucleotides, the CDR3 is TGCGCCAGCAGCTTGGATTCGGACACCGGGGAGCTGTTTTTT. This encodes CASSLDSDTGELFF.

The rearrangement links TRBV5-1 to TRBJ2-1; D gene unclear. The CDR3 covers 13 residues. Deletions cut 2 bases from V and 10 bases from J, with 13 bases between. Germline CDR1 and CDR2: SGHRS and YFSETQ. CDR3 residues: CASSFEPIGEQFF. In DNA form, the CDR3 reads TGCGCCAGCAGCTTCGAACCGATCGGGGAGCAGTTCTTC.

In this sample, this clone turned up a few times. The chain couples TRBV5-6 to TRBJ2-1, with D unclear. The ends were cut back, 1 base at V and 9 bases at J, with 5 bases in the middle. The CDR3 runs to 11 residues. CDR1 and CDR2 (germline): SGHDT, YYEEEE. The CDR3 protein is CASSLLGEQFF. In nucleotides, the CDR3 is TGTGCCAGCAGCTTGTTAGGTGAGCAGTTCTTC.

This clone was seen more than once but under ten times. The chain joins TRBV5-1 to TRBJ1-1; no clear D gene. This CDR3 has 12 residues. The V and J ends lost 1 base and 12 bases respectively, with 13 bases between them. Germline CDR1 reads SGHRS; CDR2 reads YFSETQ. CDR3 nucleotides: TGCGCCAGCAGCTTGCGGGTTGGGGAAACTTTCTTT. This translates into CASSLRVGETFF.

The CDR3 DNA reads TGTGCCAGTAGAGGGGACGTGAGTAGTCAGCCCCAGCATTTT. Encoded protein: CASRGDVSSQPQHF. V usage is TRBV19 and J usage is TRBJ1-5; tentatively, D is TRBD1 (5 bases). CDR3 length: 14 residues. The ends were cut back, 6 bases at V and 6 bases at J, with 15 bases in the middle. The germline V gene has CDR1 LNHDA and CDR2 SQIVND (reference sequence).

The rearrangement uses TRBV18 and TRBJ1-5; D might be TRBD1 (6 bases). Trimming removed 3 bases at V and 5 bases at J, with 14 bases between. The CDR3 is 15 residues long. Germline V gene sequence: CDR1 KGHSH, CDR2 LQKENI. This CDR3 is CASSPSTGVDQPQHF. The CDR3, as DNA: TGTGCCAGCTCACCGTCGACAGGAGTGGATCAGCCCCAGCATTTT.

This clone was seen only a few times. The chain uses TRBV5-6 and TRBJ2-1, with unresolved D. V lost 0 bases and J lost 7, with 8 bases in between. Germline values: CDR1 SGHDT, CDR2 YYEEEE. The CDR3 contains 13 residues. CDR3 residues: CASSLASSNEQFF. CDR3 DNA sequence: TGTGCCAGCAGCTTGGCCTCGTCTAATGAGCAGTTCTTC. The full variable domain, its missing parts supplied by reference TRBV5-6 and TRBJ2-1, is DAGVTQSPTHLIKTRGQQVTLRCSPKSGHDTVSWYQQALGQGPQFIFQYYEEEERQRGNFPDRFSGHQFPNYSSELNVNALLLGDSALYLCASSLASSNEQFFGPGTRLTVL.

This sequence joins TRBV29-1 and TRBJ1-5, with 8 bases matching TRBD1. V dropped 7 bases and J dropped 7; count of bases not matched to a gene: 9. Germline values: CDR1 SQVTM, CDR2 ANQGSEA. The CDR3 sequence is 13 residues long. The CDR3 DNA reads TGCAGCGCCCAGGACAGGGCCGGGCAGCCCCAGCATTTT. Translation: CSAQDRAGQPQHF.

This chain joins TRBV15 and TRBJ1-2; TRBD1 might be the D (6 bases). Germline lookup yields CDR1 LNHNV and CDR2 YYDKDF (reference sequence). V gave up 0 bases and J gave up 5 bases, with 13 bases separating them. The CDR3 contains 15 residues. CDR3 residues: CATSRDAAGTYGYTF. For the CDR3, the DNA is TGTGCCACCAGCAGAGATGCGGCAGGGACATATGGCTACACCTTC.

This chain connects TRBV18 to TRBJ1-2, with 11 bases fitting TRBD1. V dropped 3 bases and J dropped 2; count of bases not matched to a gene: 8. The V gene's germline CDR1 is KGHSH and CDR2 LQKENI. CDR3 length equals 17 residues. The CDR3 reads CASSPPWTGGKNYGYTF. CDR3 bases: TGTGCCAGCTCACCTCCTTGGACAGGGGGCAAGAACTATGGCTACACCTTC.

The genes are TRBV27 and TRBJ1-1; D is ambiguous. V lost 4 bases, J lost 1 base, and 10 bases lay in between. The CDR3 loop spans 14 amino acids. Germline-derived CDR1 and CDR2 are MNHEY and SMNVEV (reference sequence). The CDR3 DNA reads TGTGCCAGCAGTTCAAATGACAAGAACACTGAAGCTTTCTTT. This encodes CASSSNDKNTEAFF.

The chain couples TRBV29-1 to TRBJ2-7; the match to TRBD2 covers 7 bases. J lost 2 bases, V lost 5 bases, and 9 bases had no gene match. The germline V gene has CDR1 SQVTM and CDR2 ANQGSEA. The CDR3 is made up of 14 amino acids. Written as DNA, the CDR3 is TGCAGCGTTAAGGAGCGGGACGGCCCCTACGAGCAGTACTTC. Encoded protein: CSVKERDGPYEQYF.

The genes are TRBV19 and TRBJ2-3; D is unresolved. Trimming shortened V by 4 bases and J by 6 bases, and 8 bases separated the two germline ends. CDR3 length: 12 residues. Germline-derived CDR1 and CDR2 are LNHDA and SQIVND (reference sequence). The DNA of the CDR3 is TGTGCCAGTAGTACCCTTGGGGATACGCAGTATTTT. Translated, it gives CASSTLGDTQYF.

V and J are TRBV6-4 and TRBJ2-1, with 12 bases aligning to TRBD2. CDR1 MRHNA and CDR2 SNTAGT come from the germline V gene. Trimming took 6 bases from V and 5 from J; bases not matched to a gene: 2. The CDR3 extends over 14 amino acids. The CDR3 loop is CASRTSGGNNEQFF. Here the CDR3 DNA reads TGTGCCAGCAGGACTAGCGGGGGTAACAATGAGCAGTTCTTC.

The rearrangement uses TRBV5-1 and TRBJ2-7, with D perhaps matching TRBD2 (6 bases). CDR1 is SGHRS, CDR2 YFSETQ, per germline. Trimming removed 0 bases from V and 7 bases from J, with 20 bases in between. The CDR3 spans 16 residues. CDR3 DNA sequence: TGCGCCAGCAGCTTGGCCGGTGACGGGACTGCCTTGGAGCAGTACTTC. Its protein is CASSLAGDGTALEQYF. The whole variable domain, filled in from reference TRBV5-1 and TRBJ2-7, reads KAGVTQTPRYLIKTRGQQVTLSCSPISGHRSVSWYQQTPGQGLQFLFEYFSETQRNKGNFPGRFSGRQFSNSRSEMNVSTLELGDSALYLCASSLAGDGTALEQYFGPGTRLTVT.

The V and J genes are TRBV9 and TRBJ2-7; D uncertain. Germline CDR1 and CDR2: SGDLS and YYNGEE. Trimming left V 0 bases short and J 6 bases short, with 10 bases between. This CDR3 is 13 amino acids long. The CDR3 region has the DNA TGTGCCAGCAGCGTAGTCGTCTACGGCGAGCAGTACTTC. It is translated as CASSVVVYGEQYF.

CDR3 sequence: CASSTGGGAGMGEQFF. The CDR3 DNA reads TGTGCCAGCAGCACAGGAGGTGGAGCGGGGATGGGTGAGCAGTTCTTC. V usage is TRBV11-2 and J usage is TRBJ2-1; TRBD2 agrees at 7 bases. The CDR3 length is 16 residues. Trimming at V came to 5 bases and at J to 9 bases, leaving 16 bases not matched to a gene. Germline assignment: CDR1 SGHAT and CDR2 FQNNGV. The full variable domain, rest sourced from reference TRBV11-2 and TRBJ2-1, is EAGVAQSPRYKIIEKRQSVAFWCNPISGHATLYWYQQILGQGPKLLIQFQNNGVVDDSQLPKDRFSAERLKGVDSTLKIQPAKLEDSAVYLCASSTGGGAGMGEQFFGPGTRLTVL.

The CDR3 loop is CASRGTSGNTIYF. In DNA, the CDR3 is TGTGCCAGCCGAGGAACCTCTGGAAACACCATATATTTT. The chain combines TRBV2 with TRBJ1-3; no firm D call. The CDR3 has 13 residues. Germline V gene lookup returns CDR1 SNHLY and CDR2 FYNNEI. V dropped 8 bases and J dropped 0 bases, with 8 bases sitting between them.

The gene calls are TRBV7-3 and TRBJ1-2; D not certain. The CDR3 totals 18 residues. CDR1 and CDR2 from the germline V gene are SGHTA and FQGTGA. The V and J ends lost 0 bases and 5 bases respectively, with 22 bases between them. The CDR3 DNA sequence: TGTGCCAGCAGCTTAACCCCGGGTAGGAGCGAGTCGGCATATGGCTACACCTTC. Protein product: CASSLTPGRSESAYGYTF.

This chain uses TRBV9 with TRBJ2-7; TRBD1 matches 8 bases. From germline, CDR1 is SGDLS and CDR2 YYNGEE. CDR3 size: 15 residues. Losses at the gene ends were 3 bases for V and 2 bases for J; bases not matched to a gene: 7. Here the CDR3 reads CASSGGQGLTYEQYF. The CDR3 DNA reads TGTGCCAGCAGCGGAGGACAGGGCTTAACCTACGAGCAGTACTTC.

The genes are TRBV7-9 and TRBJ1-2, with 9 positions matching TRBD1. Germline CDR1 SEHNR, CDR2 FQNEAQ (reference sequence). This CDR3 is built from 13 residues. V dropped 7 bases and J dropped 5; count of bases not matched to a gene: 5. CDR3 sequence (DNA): TGTGCCAGCACCCGGGACAGGGTATATGGCTACACCTTC. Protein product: CASTRDRVYGYTF.

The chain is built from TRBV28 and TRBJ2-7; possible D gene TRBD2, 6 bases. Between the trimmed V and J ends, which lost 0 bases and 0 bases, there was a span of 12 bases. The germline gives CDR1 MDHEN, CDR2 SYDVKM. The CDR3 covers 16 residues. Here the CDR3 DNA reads TGTGCCAGCAGTTTATGGTCCCCGACTAGCTCCTACGAGCAGTACTTC. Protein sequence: CASSLWSPTSSYEQYF.

Here the CDR3 reads CASRAPPGQGSEKLFF. As DNA, the CDR3 is TGCGCCAGCAGGGCCCCCCCGGGACAGGGTTCTGAAAAACTGTTTTTT. This chain joins TRBV5-1 and TRBJ1-4; 9 bases map to TRBD1. The CDR3 consists of 16 residues. The V segment lost 5 bases and the J segment 7 bases; nucleotides outside the gene matches: 12. The germline CDR1 and CDR2 sequences are SGHRS and YFSETQ.

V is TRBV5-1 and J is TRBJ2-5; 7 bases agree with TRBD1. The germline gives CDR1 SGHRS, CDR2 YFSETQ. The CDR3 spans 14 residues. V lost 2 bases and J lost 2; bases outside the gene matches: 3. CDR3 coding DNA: TGCGCCAGCAGCTTTTCGGGACAGCAAGAGACCCAGTACTTC. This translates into CASSFSGQQETQYF.

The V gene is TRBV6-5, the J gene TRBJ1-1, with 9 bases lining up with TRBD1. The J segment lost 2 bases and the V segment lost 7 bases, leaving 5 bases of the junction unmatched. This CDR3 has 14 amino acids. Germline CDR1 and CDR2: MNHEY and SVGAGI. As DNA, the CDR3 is TGTGCCAGCAAGACAGGGGGAATCAACACTGAAGCTTTCTTT. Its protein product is CASKTGGINTEAFF.

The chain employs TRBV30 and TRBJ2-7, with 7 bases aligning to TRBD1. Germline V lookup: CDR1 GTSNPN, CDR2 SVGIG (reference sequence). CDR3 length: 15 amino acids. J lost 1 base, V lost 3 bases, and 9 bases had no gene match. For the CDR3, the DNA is TGTGCCTGGAGCCCAAAGGGACAGAAATCCTACGAGCAGTACTTC. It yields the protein CAWSPKGQKSYEQYF.